This TCR beta chain was sequenced in a study of cytomegalovirus exposure and HLA in healthy donors (dated by TCRdb to the late 2010s). Background on the whole study: In an earlier analysis of 587 of the donors, around 300 Gb of sequence data and about 110 million unique TCR beta sequences from about 190 million T cells were reported. Every repertoire in the discovery cohort had been generated on one and the same sequencing platform. Using immunosequencing, the study profiled T cell repertoires from 500 to 800 subjects and related those repertoires to cytomegalovirus serostatus. An early release covering about 600 HLA-typed donors comprised about 290 gigabases of sequencing data and 65 million to 100 million unique TCR sequences. A handful of DR-DQ haplotypes were treated as single units for association and clustering because of strong linkage in the cohort. The study was designed to test whether signatures of past pathogen exposure could be identified by cataloging public T cell receptors. In an earlier analysis of 587 of the donors, high-throughput TCR beta sequencing was used to judge whether each TCR beta V gene segment behaved as functional or pseudogenic. A later analysis re-analyzed previously published TCR beta repertoires from 666 donors and added high-resolution HLA genotyping to study TCR occurrence patterns. Across about 370 genotyped donors of the cohort, an average of roughly 250,000 unique TCR beta nucleotide sequences per donor were sequenced, and 15% to 20% of those sequences were non-productive. In the later analysis, no new phenotypic data were used to find candidate immune exposures; instead, reliance was placed on TCR beta sequences and their occurrence across donors. In addition to the first cohort of approximately 670 subjects, a separate validation cohort of under 150 different subjects was used. Genome-wide SNP genotypes for about 65% of the 666 donors were used in a later genetic analysis, which treated that subset as a discovery cohort. HLA typing covered class I and class II loci at four-digit resolution. Donor age, sex, ethnicity and CMV serostatus were compiled alongside the repertoire data. To predict cytomegalovirus infection status, the study brought together high-throughput TCR immunosequencing, statistical association of individual TCRs with disease status, and machine learning. The number of typed donors differed by locus: about 620-640 for A, B, C, DRB1 and DQB1; 500 to 550 for DQA1; 606 for DPA1; and about 450 for DPB1. The genetic ancestry cluster associated with self-reported Caucasian donors included over 65% of the roughly 400 genotyped donors. What the research found in general, with its limitations: The study listed approximately 150 TCR beta chains as associated with cytomegalovirus. Some 16 rarely observed V segments, including chromosome 9 orphons, were excluded from the earlier analysis of a few hundred of the donors because counts were too low. This cohort had only TCR beta chains sequenced, and the lack of alpha or paired-chain data limited which features could be detected. When HLA alleles, especially DR and DQ, strongly co-occurred, attributing TCR associations to individual alleles was difficult. Immune exposure information for the cohort was limited to CMV serostatus. In a later analysis, HLA-associated TCR beta chains showed more clonal expansion and lower generation probabilities than non-associated chains that were equally common. Some IMGT-functional V segments, including TRBV6-2 and TRBV6-3, could not be distinguished by the 87-base-pair reads and were therefore excluded. A later analysis found that most CMV-associated TCR beta chains appeared HLA-restricted, with HLA associations seemingly driven largely by CMV exposure. Because HLA typing was unavailable for some donors at each locus, only the typed subset was used in association tests. In vitro tests confirmed that a few of the cytomegalovirus-associated TCR beta chains recognize cytomegalovirus antigens. Linkage disequilibrium might explain the correlated functional status among segregating V segments, but an unknown experimental factor could not be ruled out. In a later genetic analysis, a missense DCLRE1C variant was associated with V-gene and J-gene trimming of TCR beta chains, and the association was replicated in an independent cohort. Broadly in line with IMGT annotations, most TCR beta V segments showed up in productive rearrangements about 87% or about 30% of the time in an earlier analysis of under 700 of the donors. Most TCR sequences were observed very rarely across donors, whereas some public TCRs were present in many individuals. According to a later analysis, TCR association rates differed among HLA loci, with DRB1 alleles showing the most associated TCRs and HLA-C alleles showing the fewest. A group of highly shared sequence variants was considered likely to be a technical artifact of the sequencing pipeline. At a false discovery rate of 0.05, a later analysis linked about 16,000 TCR beta sequences to specific HLA alleles. Roughly uniform sequencing depth across donors was assumed in presence/absence analyses, although this assumption may not hold. In both the original and validation cohorts, the classifier was reported to diagnose cytomegalovirus status with high specificity and sensitivity. A further reported finding was that TCR beta sequences accurately predicted the HLA-A and HLA-B alleles for most subjects in the first cohort. In a later analysis, several top co-occurrence clusters were reported to appear linked to parvovirus B19, influenza, CMV and Epstein-Barr virus. The authors suggested that the approach could potentially be generalized to other disease states and immunological phenotypes. According to a later genetic analysis, donors in an Asian-associated ancestry cluster had fewer N-insertions in productive TCRs than the roughly 670-donor mean.

The CDR3 holds 17 amino acids from the cysteine to the phenylalanine. The retained sequence is limited to the CDR3, 51 bases, with the frame set at the first base. Reading the germline V gene gives CDR1 MGHDK and CDR2 SYGVNS. The germline ends are 14 bases apart after V is trimmed by 0 bases and J by 0 bases. Of note for this clone: The antigen it recognizes is unknown. No much larger clone is present one base from it, and per-base qualities are unavailable.

The method was the immunoSEQ multiplex PCR assay. A mixture of 60 forward primers for TCR Vbeta segments and 13 reverse primers for TCR Jbeta segments was used in the multiplex PCR. Amplification of the CDR3 region of rearranged TCR beta genes was performed with a multiplex PCR assay on genomic DNA. On the Illumina HiSeq System, the amplified TCR beta libraries were sequenced as 87-base-pair reads. The authors' pipeline ran thus. In a later analysis, some 80 million unique TCR beta chains were counted across the approximately 640 repertoires, and roughly 9.9 million of these chains were shared by at least two donors. Raw reads were error-corrected and collapsed into unique sequences with a nearest-neighbor algorithm that merged closely related sequences to remove PCR and sequencing errors. V, D and J gene segments were assigned by aligning CDR3 sequences to IMGT reference sequences. For a sequence to be retained, a match of at least six nucleotides was required to both a V gene segment and a J gene segment. A rearrangement was called productive if the CDR3 had no stop codons and remained in frame with V and J, and every other rearrangement was called non-productive. CDR3 was defined according to IMGT convention as the region running from the second conserved V-encoded cysteine to the conserved J-encoded phenylalanine. The earlier analysis of more than 450 of the donors excluded sequences that lacked an unambiguous match to a single V gene segment. An earlier analysis of several hundred of the donors called V segments functional above 56.7% productive rearrangements and segregating when the between-donor standard deviation exceeded 5%. A statistical classification framework was built to diagnose cytomegalovirus status from the catalog of TCR beta chain sequences. A later analysis assigned V and J genes by comparing TCR nucleotide sequences with IMGT/GENE-DB human TR gene sequences. Using the TCRdist pipeline, a later analysis assigned CDR3 sequences along with most-parsimonious VDJ recombination scenarios. In a later analysis, each TCR beta chain was defined by its CDR3 amino acid sequence together with its V-gene family, and reads lacking a unique V-gene family were excluded. A later analysis removed 600 or so highly shared, low-generation-probability nucleotide sequences to deal with suspected cross-contamination and a sequencing artifact. In a later analysis, a clonal expansion index was calculated for each public chain from normalized within-repertoire ranks of inferred template counts. A later analysis computed generation probabilities with a VDJ recombination model fitted to out-of-frame rearrangements, and checked the results against IGoR. In a later analysis, hypergeometric tests were used to score TCR-TCR, TCR-HLA and TCR-CMV co-occurrence, with a repertoire-size bias correction applied to TCR pairs. In a later analysis, false discovery rates were estimated by permuting HLA or CMV assignments 20 times. In a later analysis, co-occurring TCRs were grouped with DBSCAN, and TCRdist sequence similarity was added when clustering was performed within HLA-allele-positive subsets. Co-occurrence clustering excluded repertoires with fewer than 30,000 or more than 120,000 public chains, plus five with anomalous nucleotide sharing. The clones in this table, taken by TCRdb from immuneACCESS, are in-frame only. Not every clone is retained; where verified, under half of the shortfall comes from an unresolved V gene, and the cause of the rest is unknown. Clone size and the V and J calls come from that table; the DNA yielded D and trimming. The sample yields 170,000 or so clones; roughly 78% were counted once. The top ten hold about 13% of the sample.

The cohort was made up of 500 to 800 healthy bone marrow donors. All cohort members were sampled while nominally healthy, although unrecorded immune exposures were likely present. The donor was CMV seropositive and belonged to the group of 250 to 300 seropositive cohort members. A peripheral blood sample was collected from each donor, and TCR beta sequencing was performed on peripheral blood mononuclear cells. The Qiagen DNeasy Blood Extraction Kit was used to extract genomic DNA from the blood cell samples. The rearrangement combines TRBV25-1 with TRBJ1-2; tentative D gene TRBD1, with 6 bases matching. The sample comprised PBMCs. The sequence was collected from a woman between 50 and 59 years old in good health and CMV-seropositive. The CDR3 reads CASSEYMVAGANYGYTF. The nucleotide sequence is given as TGTGCCAGCAGTGAATATATGGTGGCAGGGGCTAACTATGGCTACACCTTC.